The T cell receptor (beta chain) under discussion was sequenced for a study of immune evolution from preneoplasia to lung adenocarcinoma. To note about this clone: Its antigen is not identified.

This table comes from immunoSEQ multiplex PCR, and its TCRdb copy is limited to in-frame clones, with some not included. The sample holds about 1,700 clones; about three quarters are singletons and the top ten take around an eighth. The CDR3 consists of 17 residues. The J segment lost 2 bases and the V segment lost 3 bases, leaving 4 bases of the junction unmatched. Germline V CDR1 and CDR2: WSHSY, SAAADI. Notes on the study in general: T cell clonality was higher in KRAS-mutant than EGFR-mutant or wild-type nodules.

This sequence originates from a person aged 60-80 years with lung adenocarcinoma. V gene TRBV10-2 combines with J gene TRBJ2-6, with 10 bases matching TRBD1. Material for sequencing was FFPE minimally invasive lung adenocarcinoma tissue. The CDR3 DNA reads TGCGCCAGCAGTGAAGGGACAGGGGTAACTGGGGCCAACGTCCTGACTTTC. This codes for CASSEGTGVTGANVLTF.